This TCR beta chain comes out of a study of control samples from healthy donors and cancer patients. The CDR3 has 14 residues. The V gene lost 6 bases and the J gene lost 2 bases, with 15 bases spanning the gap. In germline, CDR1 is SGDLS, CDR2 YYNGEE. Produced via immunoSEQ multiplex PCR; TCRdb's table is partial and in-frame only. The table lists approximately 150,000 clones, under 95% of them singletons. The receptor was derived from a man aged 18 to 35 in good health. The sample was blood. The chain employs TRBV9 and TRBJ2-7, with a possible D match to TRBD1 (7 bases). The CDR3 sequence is CASTLRGEPYEQYF. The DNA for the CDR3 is TGTGCCAGCACCCTCAGGGGGGAGCCCTACGAGCAGTACTTC.